Each of the 18 T cell receptor beta chains below was sequenced from the same sample in a study of vaccination effects on CD4 cells after COVID-19. No antigen has been identified for these receptors. Antigen-specific CD4+ T cells expanded by the ViraFEST assay with viral peptide pools were then sequenced. Having been cultured for around ten days, the cells underwent CD4+ T cell isolation. The study found no prior SARS-CoV-2 infection in the vaccine recipients, who tested negative for nucleocapsid antibodies. Profiled with immunoSEQ multiplex PCR; TCRdb holds only in-frame clones, not every one. The sample carries around 23,000 clones, over 70% recorded once. The sample in question was CD4+ T cells from PBMCs cultured with HCoV-NL63 spike peptides, obtained before COVID-19 vaccination. These receptors originate from a human donor who received a COVID-19 vaccine.

This chain links TRBV5-4 with TRBJ1-4; D is ambiguous. Germline V CDR1 and CDR2: SGHNT, YYREEE (reference sequence). V lost 0 bases to trimming and J lost 3 bases, with 9 bases between them. The CDR3 has 15 amino acids. CDR3 region: CASSLGQQPNEKLFF. Here the CDR3 DNA reads TGTGCCAGCAGCTTGGGGCAGCAACCTAATGAAAAACTGTTTTTT.

The chain carries TRBV27 and TRBJ2-6; no definite D call. Trimming left V 3 bases short and J 0 bases short, with 12 bases between. Germline loops: CDR1 MNHEY, CDR2 SMNVEV (reference sequence). CDR3 length: 17 residues. Here the CDR3 reads CASSFASESSGANVLTF. The CDR3 DNA follows: TGTGCCAGCAGTTTTGCCAGCGAGAGCTCTGGGGCCAACGTCCTGACTTTC.

This clone was picked up a small number of times. V gene TRBV2 combines with J gene TRBJ2-3, with D uncertain. The length of the CDR3 is 13 residues. The V end was cut by 2 bases, the J end by 0 bases, with 3 bases between. CDR1 and CDR2 (germline): SNHLY, FYNNEI. CDR3 nucleotide sequence: TGTGCCAGCAGTGAAATAAGCACAGATACGCAGTATTTT. It encodes CASSEISTDTQYF.

This clone was observed a handful of times. The V call is TRBV10-3, the J call TRBJ1-2; D unclear. Trimming shortened V by 0 bases and J by 6 bases, and 8 bases separated the two germline ends. The length of the CDR3 is 13 residues. Germline CDR1 is ENHRY and CDR2 is SYGVKD. CDR3 protein: CAISESQTDGYTF. CDR3 bases: TGTGCCATCAGTGAGTCGCAAACTGATGGCTACACCTTC.

The chain combines TRBV5-1 with TRBJ2-3, with D possibly TRBD2 on 5 matching bases. The germline V gene encodes CDR1 SGHRS and CDR2 YFSETQ. The V end lost 2 bases, the J end lost 2 bases, and 9 bases lay between the germline ends. The CDR3 has 14 amino acids. CDR3 residues: CASSLGGYTDTQYF. In DNA form, the CDR3 reads TGCGCCAGCAGCTTAGGAGGTTACACAGATACGCAGTATTTT.

V gene TRBV12-3 or TRBV12-4 combines with J gene TRBJ1-5, with 7 bases aligning to TRBD1. CDR3 length equals 13 residues. V was pared by 5 bases and J by 6 bases, with 4 bases of the junction left unmatched. The CDR3: CASSRQGGQPQHF. The CDR3 DNA follows: TGTGCCAGCAGTCGACAGGGAGGTCAGCCCCAGCATTTT.

The chain has TRBV19 and TRBJ1-2; D is uncertain. V lost 1 base to trimming and J lost 8 bases, with 14 bases between them. Germline CDR1 and CDR2: LNHDA and SQIVND (reference sequence). The CDR3 is 14 residues long. CDR3 loop: CASSIVGQVWGYTF. CDR3 nucleotide sequence: TGTGCCAGTAGTATAGTCGGCCAAGTTTGGGGCTACACCTTC.

The rearrangement uses TRBV11-2 and TRBJ1-6, with D perhaps TRBD1 (5 bases). V gave up 8 bases and J gave up 5 bases, with 13 bases separating them. From germline, CDR1 is SGHAT and CDR2 FQNNGV. CDR3 length: 14 residues. The CDR3 DNA sequence: TGTGCCAGCGCTTCGACAGATAATAATTCACCCCTCCACTTT. Its protein product is CASASTDNNSPLHF.

This sequence joins TRBV5-1 and TRBJ1-2; 7 bases line up with TRBD1. The V gene end was trimmed by 1 base and the J gene end by 3 bases; junction bases not matched to a gene: 3. Germline CDR1 is SGHRS and CDR2 is YFSETQ. CDR3 length equals 14 residues. CDR3 region: CASSLRQGDYGYTF. The CDR3 region has the DNA TGCGCCAGCAGCTTGCGGCAGGGGGACTATGGCTACACCTTC. Based on the CDR3 plus reference TRBV5-1 and TRBJ1-2, the full variable domain is KAGVTQTPRYLIKTRGQQVTLSCSPISGHRSVSWYQQTPGQGLQFLFEYFSETQRNKGNFPGRFSGRQFSNSRSEMNVSTLELGDSALYLCASSLRQGDYGYTFGSGTRLTVV.

The chain links TRBV9 to TRBJ2-5; TRBD2 aligns across 11 bases. With 3 bases clipped from V and 0 bases from J, the junction kept 4 bases outside the gene matches. The CDR3 has 16 amino acids. Germline V lookup: CDR1 SGDLS, CDR2 YYNGEE. This CDR3 reads CASSARLAGYQETQYF. DNA for the CDR3: TGTGCCAGCAGCGCCCGACTAGCGGGGTACCAAGAGACCCAGTACTTC.

This chain connects TRBV6-5 to TRBJ1-2; the D is unclear. Germline V gene sequence: CDR1 MNHEY, CDR2 SVGAGI. The CDR3 has 12 amino acids. V lost 5 bases, J lost 7 bases, and 11 bases lay in between. The CDR3 is CASSPDIGGYTF. The CDR3 DNA follows: TGTGCCAGCAGTCCCGACATAGGTGGCTACACCTTC.

This clone was counted a single time. V gene TRBV7-8 combines with J gene TRBJ2-3; TRBD2 matches at 7 bases. Trimming cost V 1 base and J 0 bases; bases outside gene matches: 7. Germline CDR1 is SGHVS and CDR2 is FQNEAQ. This CDR3 comprises 17 residues. CDR3 region: CASSLGGGITSTDTQYF. The CDR3, as DNA: TGTGCCAGCAGCTTAGGGGGGGGTATAACTAGCACAGATACGCAGTATTTT.

The sample holds one count of this clone. The genes are TRBV18 and TRBJ2-7; 7 bases align to TRBD2. CDR3 length: 15 amino acids. Trimming removed 1 base from V and 7 bases from J; junction bases left unmatched: 10. The germline CDR1 and CDR2 sequences are KGHSH and LQKENI. CDR3 protein: CASSPRRAGMGEQYF. The CDR3 DNA follows: TGTGCCAGCTCACCACGTAGAGCGGGAATGGGGGAGCAGTACTTC.

The chain joins TRBV7-9 to TRBJ1-1; D is possibly TRBD1 (5 bases). V lost 4 bases, J lost 6 bases, and 18 bases lay in between. CDR3 length equals 15 residues. Germline loops: CDR1 SEHNR, CDR2 FQNEAQ (reference sequence). In DNA form, the CDR3 reads TGTGCCAGCAGCTCCCCGGGGGGGGAGGGCGCTGAAGCTTTCTTT. It codes for CASSSPGGEGAEAFF. Full variable domain (missing parts from reference TRBV7-9 and TRBJ1-1): DTGVSQNPRHKITKRGQNVTFRCDPISEHNRLYWYRQTLGQGPEFLTYFQNEAQLEKSRLLSDRFSAERPKGSFSTLEIQRTEQGDSAMYLCASSSPGGEGAEAFFGQGTRLTVV.

The genes are TRBV5-4 and TRBJ2-4, with D perhaps TRBD1 (6 bases). From germline, CDR1 is SGHNT and CDR2 YYREEE (reference sequence). Trimming pared 0 bases from V and 2 bases from J, leaving 9 bases between. CDR3 size: 15 residues. In DNA form, the CDR3 reads TGTGCCAGCAGCTTGGCCAGGGGCACCAAAAACATTCAGTACTTC. Amino acid sequence: CASSLARGTKNIQYF.

The gene calls are TRBV7-8 and TRBJ2-5; D remains unclear. CDR1 is SGHVS and CDR2 is FQNEAQ in the germline V gene. Between the trimmed V and J ends, which lost 0 bases and 0 bases, there was a span of 2 bases. The CDR3 covers 13 residues. The CDR3 bases are TGTGCCAGCAGCTTAGCTAACCAAGAGACCCAGTACTTC. As protein: CASSLANQETQYF.

V and J are TRBV5-1 and TRBJ2-5; 10 bases agree with TRBD2. The CDR3 totals 17 residues. With V trimmed by 3 bases and J by 4 bases, 12 bases remained unmatched. The germline V gene encodes CDR1 SGHRS and CDR2 YFSETQ. The CDR3 DNA reads TGCGCCAGCAGCTCGACAGTTTCTAGCGGGAGCGGAGAGACCCAGTACTTC. Amino acids: CASSSTVSSGSGETQYF.

This chain links TRBV5-1 with TRBJ2-3, with a weak D call TRBD2 (6 bases). The CDR3 runs to 17 residues. Trimming took 0 bases from V and 0 from J, leaving 14 bases between them. From germline, CDR1 is SGHRS and CDR2 YFSETQ. This chain's CDR3 is CASSLAPPSGSTDTQYF. DNA for the CDR3: TGCGCCAGCAGCTTGGCCCCCCCCAGCGGGAGCACAGATACGCAGTATTTT. Full variable domain (outside the CDR3, taken from reference TRBV5-1 and TRBJ2-3): KAGVTQTPRYLIKTRGQQVTLSCSPISGHRSVSWYQQTPGQGLQFLFEYFSETQRNKGNFPGRFSGRQFSNSRSEMNVSTLELGDSALYLCASSLAPPSGSTDTQYFGPGTRLTVL.